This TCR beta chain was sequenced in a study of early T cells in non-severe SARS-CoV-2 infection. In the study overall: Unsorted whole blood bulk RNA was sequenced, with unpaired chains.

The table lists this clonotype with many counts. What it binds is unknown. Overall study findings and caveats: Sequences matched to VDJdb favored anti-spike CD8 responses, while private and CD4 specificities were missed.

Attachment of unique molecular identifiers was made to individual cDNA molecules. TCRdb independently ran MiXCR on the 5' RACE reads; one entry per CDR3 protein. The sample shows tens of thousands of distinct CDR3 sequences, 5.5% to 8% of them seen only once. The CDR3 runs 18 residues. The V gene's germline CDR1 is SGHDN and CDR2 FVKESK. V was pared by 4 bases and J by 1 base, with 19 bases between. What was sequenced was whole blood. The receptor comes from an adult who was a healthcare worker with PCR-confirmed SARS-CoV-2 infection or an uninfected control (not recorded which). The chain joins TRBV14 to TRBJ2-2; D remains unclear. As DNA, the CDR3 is TGTGCCAGCAGCCGAAGATATTGGTGGCAGGAGAACACCGGGGAGCTGTTTTTT. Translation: CASSRRYWWQENTGELFF.